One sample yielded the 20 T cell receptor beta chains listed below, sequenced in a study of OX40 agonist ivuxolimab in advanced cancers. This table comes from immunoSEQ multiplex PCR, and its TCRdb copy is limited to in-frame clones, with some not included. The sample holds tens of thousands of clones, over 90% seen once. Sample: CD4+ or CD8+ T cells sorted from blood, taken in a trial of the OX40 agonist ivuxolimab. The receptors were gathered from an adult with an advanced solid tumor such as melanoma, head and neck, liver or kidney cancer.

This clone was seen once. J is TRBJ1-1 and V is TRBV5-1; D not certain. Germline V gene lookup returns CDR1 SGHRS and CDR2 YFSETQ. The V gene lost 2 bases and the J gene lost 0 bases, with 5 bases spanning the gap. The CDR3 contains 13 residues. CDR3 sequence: CASSFLLNTEAFF. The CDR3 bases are TGCGCCAGCAGCTTTTTGCTGAACACTGAAGCTTTCTTT.

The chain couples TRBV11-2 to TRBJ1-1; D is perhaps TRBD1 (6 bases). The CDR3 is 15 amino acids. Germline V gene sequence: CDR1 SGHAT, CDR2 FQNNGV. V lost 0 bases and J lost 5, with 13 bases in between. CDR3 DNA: TGTGCCAGCAGCTTAGAGTGGGACACGAGGACTGAAGCTTTCTTT. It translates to CASSLEWDTRTEAFF.

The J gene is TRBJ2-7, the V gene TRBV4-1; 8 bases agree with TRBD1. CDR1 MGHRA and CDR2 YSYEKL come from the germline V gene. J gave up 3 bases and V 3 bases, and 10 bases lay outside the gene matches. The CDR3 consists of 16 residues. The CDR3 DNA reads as TGCGCCAGCAGCCAGAGGACAGGGCCGTTGTTCTACGAGCAGTACTTC. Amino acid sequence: CASSQRTGPLFYEQYF.

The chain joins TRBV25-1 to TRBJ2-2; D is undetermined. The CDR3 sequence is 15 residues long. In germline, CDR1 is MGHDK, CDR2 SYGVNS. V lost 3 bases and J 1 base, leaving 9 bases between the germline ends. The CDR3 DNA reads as TGTGCCAGCAGTGAGTTGACGGAGAACACCGGGGAGCTGTTTTTT. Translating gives CASSELTENTGELFF.

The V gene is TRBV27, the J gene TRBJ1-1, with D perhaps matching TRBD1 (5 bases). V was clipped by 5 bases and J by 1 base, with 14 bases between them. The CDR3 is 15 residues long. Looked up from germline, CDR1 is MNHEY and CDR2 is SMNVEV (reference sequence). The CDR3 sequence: CASSPPGTWNTEAFF. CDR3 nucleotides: TGTGCCAGCAGTCCACCAGGGACCTGGAACACTGAAGCTTTCTTT.

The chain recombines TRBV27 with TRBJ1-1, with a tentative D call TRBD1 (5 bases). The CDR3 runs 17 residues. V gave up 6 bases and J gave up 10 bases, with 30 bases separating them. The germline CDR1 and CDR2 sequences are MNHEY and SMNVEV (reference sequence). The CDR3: CASRASGQGGVKSVAFF. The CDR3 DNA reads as TGTGCCAGCAGGGCTAGCGGGCAGGGCGGGGTTAAATCGGTAGCTTTCTTT.

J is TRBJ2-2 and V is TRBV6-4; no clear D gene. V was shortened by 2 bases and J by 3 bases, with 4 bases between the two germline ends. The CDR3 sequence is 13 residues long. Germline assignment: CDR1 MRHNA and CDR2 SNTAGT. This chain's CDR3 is CASSDTDTGELFF. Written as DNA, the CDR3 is TGTGCCAGCAGTGACACCGACACCGGGGAGCTGTTTTTT.

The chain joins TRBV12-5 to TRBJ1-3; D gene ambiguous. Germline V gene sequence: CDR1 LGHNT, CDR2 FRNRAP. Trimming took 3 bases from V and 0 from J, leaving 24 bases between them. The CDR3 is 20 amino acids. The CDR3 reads CASGFLLVEEGRPSGNTIYF. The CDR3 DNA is TGTGCTAGTGGTTTTTTACTAGTCGAGGAAGGGCGACCCTCTGGAAACACCATATATTTT.

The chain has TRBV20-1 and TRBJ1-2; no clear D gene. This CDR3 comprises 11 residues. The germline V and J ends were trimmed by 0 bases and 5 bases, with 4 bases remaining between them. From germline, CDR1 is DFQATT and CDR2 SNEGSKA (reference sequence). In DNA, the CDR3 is TGCAGTGCTAGAGATAAATATGGCTACACCTTC. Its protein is CSARDKYGYTF.

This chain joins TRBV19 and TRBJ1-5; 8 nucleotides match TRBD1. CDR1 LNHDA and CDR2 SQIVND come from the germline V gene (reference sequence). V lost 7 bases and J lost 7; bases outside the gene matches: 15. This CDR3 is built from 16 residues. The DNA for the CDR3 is TGTGCCAGTACCGCGGACAGGGAGGACTTGGTGCAGCCCCAGCATTTT. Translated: CASTADREDLVQPQHF.

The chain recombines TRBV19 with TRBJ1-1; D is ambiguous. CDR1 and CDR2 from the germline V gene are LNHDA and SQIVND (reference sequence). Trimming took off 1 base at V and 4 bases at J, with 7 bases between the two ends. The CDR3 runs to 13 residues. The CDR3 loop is CASSIVESTEAFF. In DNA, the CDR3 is TGTGCCAGTAGTATAGTCGAATCCACTGAAGCTTTCTTT. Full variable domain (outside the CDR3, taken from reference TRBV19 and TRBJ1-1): DGGITQSPKYLFRKEGQNVTLSCEQNLNHDAMYWYRQDPGQGLRLIYYSQIVNDFQKGDIAEGYSVSREKKESFPLTVTSAQKNPTAFYLCASSIVESTEAFFGQGTRLTVV.

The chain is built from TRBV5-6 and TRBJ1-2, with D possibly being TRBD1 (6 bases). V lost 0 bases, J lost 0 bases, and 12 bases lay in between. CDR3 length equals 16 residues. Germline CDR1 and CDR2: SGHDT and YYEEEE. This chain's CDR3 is CASSLGNEGANYGYTF. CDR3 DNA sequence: TGTGCCAGCAGCTTGGGTAATGAGGGGGCTAACTATGGCTACACCTTC.

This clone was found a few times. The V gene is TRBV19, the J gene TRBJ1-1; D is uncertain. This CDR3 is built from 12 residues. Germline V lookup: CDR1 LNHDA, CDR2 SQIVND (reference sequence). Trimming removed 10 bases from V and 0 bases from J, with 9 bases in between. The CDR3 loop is CATSQLNTEAFF. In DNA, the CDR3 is TGTGCCACCTCGCAGTTGAACACTGAAGCTTTCTTT.

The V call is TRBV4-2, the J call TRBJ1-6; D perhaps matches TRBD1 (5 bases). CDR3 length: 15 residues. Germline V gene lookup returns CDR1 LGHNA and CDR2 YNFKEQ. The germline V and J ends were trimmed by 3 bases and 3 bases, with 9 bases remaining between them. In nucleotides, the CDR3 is TGTGCCAGCAGCCACACGACAGTCTATAATTCACCCCTCCACTTT. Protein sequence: CASSHTTVYNSPLHF.

The CDR3 DNA reads TGTGCCAGCAGCGTTACCTTACAGGGATCCGAGCAGTACGTC. Encoded protein: CASSVTLQGSEQYV. The rearrangement uses TRBV7-9 and TRBJ2-7; D may be TRBD1 (6 bases). The germline V and J ends were trimmed by 5 bases and 6 bases, with 17 bases remaining between them. The germline gives CDR1 SEHNR, CDR2 FQNEAQ (reference sequence). The CDR3 covers 14 residues.

This chain's CDR3 is CASSRGPTGGQPQHF. In DNA form, the CDR3 reads TGTGCCAGCAGCCGGGGCCCGACAGGGGGTCAGCCCCAGCATTTT. This sequence joins TRBV5-4 and TRBJ1-5; TRBD1 agrees at 9 bases. Looked up from germline, CDR1 is SGHNT and CDR2 is YYREEE (reference sequence). CDR3 length: 15 amino acids. The trim removed 4 bases at V and 6 bases at J, leaving 8 bases unmatched.

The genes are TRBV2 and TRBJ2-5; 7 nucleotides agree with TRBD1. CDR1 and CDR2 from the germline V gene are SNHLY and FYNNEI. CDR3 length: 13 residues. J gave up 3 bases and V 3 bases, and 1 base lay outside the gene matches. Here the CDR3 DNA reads TGTGCCAGCAGTGACACAGGGGAAGAGACCCAGTACTTC. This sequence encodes CASSDTGEETQYF.

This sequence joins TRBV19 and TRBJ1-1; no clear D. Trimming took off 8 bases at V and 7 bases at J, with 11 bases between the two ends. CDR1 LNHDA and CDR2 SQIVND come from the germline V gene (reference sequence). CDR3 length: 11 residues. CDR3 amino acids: CASRRAGEAFF. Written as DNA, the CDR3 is TGTGCCAGTCGGAGGGCTGGTGAAGCTTTCTTT.

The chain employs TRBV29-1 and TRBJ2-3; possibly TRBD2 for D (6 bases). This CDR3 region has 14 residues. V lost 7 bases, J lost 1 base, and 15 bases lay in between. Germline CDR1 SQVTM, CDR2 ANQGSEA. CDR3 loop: CSGQGGVGTDTQYF. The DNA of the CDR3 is TGCAGCGGTCAAGGCGGGGTCGGCACAGATACGCAGTATTTT.

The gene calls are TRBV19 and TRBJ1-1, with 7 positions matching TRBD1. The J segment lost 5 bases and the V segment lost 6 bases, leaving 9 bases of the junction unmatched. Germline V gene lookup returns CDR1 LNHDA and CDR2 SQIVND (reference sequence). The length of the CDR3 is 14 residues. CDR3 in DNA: TGTGCCAGTAGCTTAAGACAGGGATGGACTGAAGCTTTCTTT. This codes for CASSLRQGWTEAFF.